Each of the 22 T cell receptor beta chains below was sequenced from the same sample in a study of beta chain features in type 1 diabetes listed by TCRdb under 2018. The paper's findings and limits, for the study overall: In all four CD4+ subsets, TCRB CDR3 length was moderately but significantly shorter in type 1 diabetes patients.

Antigen specificity for these receptors is unknown. The method was the immunoSEQ multiplex PCR assay. All of the isolated RNA was reverse transcribed with the High Capacity cDNA Reverse Transcription Kit, so expressed TCRB transcripts were sequenced. Held by TCRdb, this immuneACCESS table contains in-frame sequences only and omits some clones. Under half of the omission traces to an unresolved V gene where checked; the cause of the rest is unknown. The sample includes 95,000 to 150,000 clones, with roughly 17% observed a single time. The ten largest account for 2.3% of the sample. What was sequenced was central memory CD4+ T cells from blood. Receptors originate from a man aged 25-45 years with type 1 diabetes.

This clone was seen more than once but under ten times. V and J are TRBV18 and TRBJ2-6; weak D call: TRBD1 (5 bases). In germline, CDR1 is KGHSH, CDR2 LQKENI. V was clipped by 6 bases and J by 1 base, with 13 bases between them. The CDR3 consists of 16 residues. CDR3 in amino acids: CASSRTGSSGANVLTF. The CDR3 DNA reads as TGTGCCAGCTCGCGCACAGGCTCTTCTGGGGCCAACGTCCTGACTTTC.

In this sample, this clone is medium-sized. This CDR3 reads CASSPPPEGTEAFF. The CDR3 region has the DNA TGTGCCAGCAGCCCACCCCCAGAGGGAACTGAAGCTTTCTTT. The chain recombines TRBV14 with TRBJ1-1; D remains unclear. The V gene lost 4 bases and the J gene lost 5 bases, with 14 bases spanning the gap. In germline, CDR1 is SGHDN, CDR2 FVKESK. This CDR3 spans 14 amino acids. Together with reference TRBV14 and TRBJ1-1, the CDR3 gives the full variable domain: EAGVTQFPSHSVIEKGQTVTLRCDPISGHDNLYWYRRVMGKEIKFLLHFVKESKQDESGMPNNRFLAERTGGTYSTLKVQPAELEDSGVYFCASSPPPEGTEAFFGQGTRLTVV.

In its sample, this clone was seen a few times. J is TRBJ2-7 and V is TRBV5-1; D unresolved. This CDR3 is built from 13 residues. Germline CDR1 and CDR2: SGHRS and YFSETQ. Trimming removed 2 bases at V and 0 bases at J, with 6 bases between. DNA of the CDR3: TGCGCCAGCAGCTTCATCGGCTCCTACGAGCAGTACTTC. Its translation is CASSFIGSYEQYF.

V and J are TRBV2 and TRBJ1-4; 9 bases line up with TRBD1. The CDR3 length is 15 residues. Germline V CDR1 and CDR2: SNHLY, FYNNEI. V lost 4 bases to trimming and J lost 7 bases; unmatched junction nucleotides: 7. The CDR3 loop is CASSALQGATEKLFF. Written as DNA, the CDR3 is TGTGCCAGCAGTGCATTACAGGGGGCCACTGAAAAACTGTTTTTT.

The genes are TRBV30 and TRBJ1-6; 7 bases map to TRBD1. The CDR3 covers 14 residues. Germline V gene data show CDR1 as GTSNPN and CDR2 as SVGIG (reference sequence). V lost 0 bases, J lost 10 bases, and 6 bases stayed unmatched. CDR3 protein: CAWSVLRGPSPLHF. Here the CDR3 DNA reads TGTGCCTGGAGTGTACTTAGGGGGCCCTCACCCCTCCACTTT.

This chain links TRBV7-2 with TRBJ2-5; maybe TRBD2 (5 bases). With 1 base removed from V and 10 bases from J, the gap between germline ends came to 10 bases. Germline assignment: CDR1 SGHTA and CDR2 FQGNSA. The CDR3 has 12 residues. For the CDR3, the DNA is TGTGCCAGCAGCTTAGGGGAGTATAGCCAGTACTTC. Amino acid sequence: CASSLGEYSQYF.

This clone was seen more than once but under ten times. V usage is TRBV7-2 and J usage is TRBJ2-3, with TRBD2 as a possible D gene (6 bases). The CDR3 totals 14 residues. Germline V gene lookup returns CDR1 SGHTA and CDR2 FQGNSA. V dropped 4 bases and J dropped 3 bases, with 11 bases sitting between them. The CDR3 region is CASSWRDTTDTQYF. Here the CDR3 DNA reads TGTGCCAGCAGCTGGCGGGATACTACAGATACGCAGTATTTT.

This clone was seen more than once but under ten times. The chain links TRBV7-9 to TRBJ2-5; D assignment may be TRBD1 or TRBD2 (5 bases each). The germline gives CDR1 SEHNR, CDR2 FQNEAQ (reference sequence). The CDR3 is 15 amino acids. V gave up 2 bases and J gave up 1 base, with 11 bases separating them. The CDR3 DNA reads as TGTGCCAGCAGCTTATCCACCGGGGCCCAAGAGACCCAGTACTTC. The encoded protein is CASSLSTGAQETQYF.

This clone was detected a few times. V gene TRBV9 combines with J gene TRBJ1-2; the D gene is possibly TRBD1 (6 bases). Germline V CDR1 and CDR2: SGDLS, YYNGEE. The V end lost 3 bases, the J end lost 3 bases, and 12 bases lay between the germline ends. The CDR3 consists of 14 residues. The CDR3 is CASSANRDYYGYTF. The CDR3 coding sequence is TGTGCCAGCAGCGCCAACAGGGACTACTATGGCTACACCTTC.

This clone came up a few times. This chain connects TRBV29-1 to TRBJ2-7; 8 bases match TRBD1. Trimming at V came to 7 bases and at J to 3 bases, leaving 14 bases not matched to a gene. Per the germline V gene, CDR1 is SQVTM and CDR2 is ANQGSEA. This CDR3 is built from 15 residues. DNA of the CDR3: TGCAGCGCCCTTAAACAGGGGGAGCTAAACTACGAGCAGTACTTC. Residues: CSALKQGELNYEQYF.

This clone was seen more than once but under ten times. J is TRBJ1-1 and V is TRBV18; the D gene is possibly TRBD1 (6 bases). There are 15 residues in the CDR3. CDR1 KGHSH and CDR2 LQKENI come from the germline V gene. Trimming removed 5 bases from V and 0 bases from J, with 13 bases in between. Written as DNA, the CDR3 is TGTGCCAGCTCAACGGGGGGCACTCTGAACACTGAAGCTTTCTTT. Amino acid sequence: CASSTGGTLNTEAFF.

This clone showed up many times. The chain is built from TRBV20-1 and TRBJ2-7; no definite D call. CDR1 and CDR2 from the germline V gene are DFQATT and SNEGSKA (reference sequence). The CDR3 spans 10 residues. V lost 4 bases and J lost 0, with 1 base in between. This chain's CDR3 is CSANSYEQYF. For the CDR3, the DNA is TGCAGTGCTAACTCCTACGAGCAGTACTTC.

The J gene is TRBJ2-1, the V gene TRBV7-3; perhaps TRBD2 as D (6 bases). Deletions cut 3 bases from V and 5 bases from J, with 8 bases between. Germline V CDR1 and CDR2: SGHTA, FQGTGA. The CDR3 spans 13 residues. The CDR3 DNA follows: TGTGCCAGCAGCTTGGCGGGAAACAATGAGCAGTTCTTC. Translated: CASSLAGNNEQFF.

The sample holds many counts of this clone. This chain joins TRBV25-1 and TRBJ1-6; D is possibly TRBD1 (6 bases). With 5 bases removed from V and 8 bases from J, the gap between germline ends came to 22 bases. Looked up from germline, CDR1 is MGHDK and CDR2 is SYGVNS. This CDR3 contains 17 residues. The CDR3 DNA is TGTGCCAGCAGTCCCGGGAGGGGGATGGGGCCTTATTCACCCCTCCACTTT. Translated: CASSPGRGMGPYSPLHF.

The chain is built from TRBV9 and TRBJ2-3; D unresolved. V lost 0 bases and J lost 0, with 5 bases in between. This CDR3 contains 14 residues. Per the germline V gene, CDR1 is SGDLS and CDR2 is YYNGEE. CDR3 DNA: TGTGCCAGCAGCGTAGGTACTAGCACAGATACGCAGTATTTT. It encodes CASSVGTSTDTQYF.

The CDR3 spells CASSQDRGLDGYEQYF. The CDR3 region has the DNA TGTGCCAGCAGCCAGGACCGTGGACTAGATGGCTACGAGCAGTACTTC. The chain is built from TRBV4-2 and TRBJ2-7; the match to TRBD2 covers 7 bases. Unmatched junction bases numbered 11, after V lost 3 bases and J lost 3 bases. CDR1 is LGHNA, CDR2 YNFKEQ, per germline. This CDR3 contains 16 residues.

The chain uses TRBV27 and TRBJ1-6; TRBD1 is a possible D gene (6 bases). Trimming removed 0 bases at V and 7 bases at J, with 10 bases between. Germline V gives CDR1 MNHEY, CDR2 SMNVEV (reference sequence). The CDR3 contains 15 residues. CDR3 nucleotides: TGTGCCAGCAGTTTATCTCGGGGGGGCAATTCACCCCTCCACTTT. Its protein product is CASSLSRGGNSPLHF.

This chain uses TRBV4-3 with TRBJ1-1, with D maybe TRBD1 (5 bases). Germline V CDR1 and CDR2: LGHNA, YSLEER. The CDR3 totals 14 residues. V lost 1 base and J 7 bases, leaving 13 bases between the germline ends. The CDR3 loop is CASSQGDDRNEAFF. CDR3 in DNA: TGCGCCAGCAGCCAAGGAGACGACAGAAATGAAGCTTTCTTT.

V is TRBV30 and J is TRBJ2-5; the D gene is possibly TRBD2 (6 bases). From germline, CDR1 is GTSNPN and CDR2 SVGIG (reference sequence). CDR3 size: 13 residues. V was cut by 5 bases and J by 5 bases, with 15 bases left in between. In DNA, the CDR3 is TGTGCCTGGGGCGGACGCGGAGGGGAGACCCAGTACTTC. The encoded protein is CAWGGRGGETQYF.

This clone has just one count. The chain carries TRBV6-5 and TRBJ2-3; TRBD2 agrees at 8 bases. The ends lost 7 bases at V and 1 base at J; junction bases unmatched: 1. Germline V lookup: CDR1 MNHEY, CDR2 SVGAGI. This CDR3 has 13 residues. CDR3 residues: CASKLAGTDTQYF. As DNA, the CDR3 is TGTGCCAGCAAACTAGCGGGCACAGATACGCAGTATTTT.

The chain joins TRBV5-6 to TRBJ1-5; D uncertain. The length of the CDR3 is 13 residues. Germline CDR1 and CDR2: SGHDT and YYEEEE. Trimming removed 0 bases from V and 7 bases from J, with 8 bases in between. The CDR3 spells CASSLGVSQPQHF. The CDR3 nucleotides read TGTGCCAGCAGCTTGGGGGTTTCCCAGCCCCAGCATTTT.

The chain carries TRBV12-5 and TRBJ2-2; TRBD1 agrees at 7 bases. With V trimmed by 0 bases and J by 4 bases, 8 bases remained unmatched. The germline V gene encodes CDR1 LGHNT and CDR2 FRNRAP. CDR3 size: 17 residues. In DNA, the CDR3 is TGTGCTAGTGGTTTGGTTATAGGGGGCGCGGGCACCGGGGAGCTGTTTTTT. Protein product: CASGLVIGGAGTGELFF. Based on the CDR3 plus reference TRBV12-5 and TRBJ2-2, the full variable domain is DARVTQTPRHKVTEMGQEVTMRCQPILGHNTVFWYRQTMMQGLELLAYFRNRAPLDDSGMPKDRFSAEMPDATLATLKIQPSEPRDSAVYFCASGLVIGGAGTGELFFGEGSRLTVL.